A single T cell receptor beta chain is shown here with its context. This sample is part of a study of blood T cell repertoires in COVID-19. Germline assignment: CDR1 GTSNPN and CDR2 SVGIG (reference sequence). The junction had 9 bases not matched to a gene; V was cut back by 3 bases and J by 6 bases. This CDR3 has 14 residues. Per the original methods: Reference gene primers were amplified, and this amplification served to estimate nucleated cell counts. This table comes from immunoSEQ multiplex PCR, and its TCRdb copy is limited to in-frame clones, with some not included. That table is the source of V, J and clone size, and D and trimming were worked out from the DNA. The sample records 240,000 or so clones, roughly 83% being singletons.

The chain carries TRBV30 and TRBJ2-7, with 9 positions matching TRBD2. The clonotype comes from an elderly woman with acute or convalescent COVID-19. Sequences were obtained from peripheral blood. CDR3 sequence: CAWRGATSGSEQYF. In DNA, the CDR3 is TGTGCCTGGAGGGGAGCGACTAGCGGCTCCGAGCAGTACTTC.